This TCR beta chain comes out of a study of T cells in localized non-small cell lung cancer. Overall study findings and caveats: Adjacent uninvolved lung tissue had the highest T cell clonality, exceeding tumor.

This clone has a handful of counts. What it binds is unknown. The CDR3 is made up of 14 amino acids. Germline V gives CDR1 SGHNT, CDR2 YENEEA. The V and J ends lost 2 bases and 4 bases respectively, with 9 bases between them. Only in-frame clones appear in the TCRdb table, and some are missing; sequencing was by immunoSEQ multiplex PCR. The table records 950 to 1,100 clones, about 38% of them present only once. The TCR sequence derives from a man between 40 and 69 years old with stage III lung adenocarcinoma. Sequencing used normal lung tissue next to the tumor, obtained before any cancer treatment. J is TRBJ1-3 and V is TRBV11-3; D remains unclear. CDR3 sequence: CASSLRELGNTIYF. For the CDR3, the DNA is TGTGCCAGCAGCTTAAGGGAATTGGGAAACACCATATATTTT.